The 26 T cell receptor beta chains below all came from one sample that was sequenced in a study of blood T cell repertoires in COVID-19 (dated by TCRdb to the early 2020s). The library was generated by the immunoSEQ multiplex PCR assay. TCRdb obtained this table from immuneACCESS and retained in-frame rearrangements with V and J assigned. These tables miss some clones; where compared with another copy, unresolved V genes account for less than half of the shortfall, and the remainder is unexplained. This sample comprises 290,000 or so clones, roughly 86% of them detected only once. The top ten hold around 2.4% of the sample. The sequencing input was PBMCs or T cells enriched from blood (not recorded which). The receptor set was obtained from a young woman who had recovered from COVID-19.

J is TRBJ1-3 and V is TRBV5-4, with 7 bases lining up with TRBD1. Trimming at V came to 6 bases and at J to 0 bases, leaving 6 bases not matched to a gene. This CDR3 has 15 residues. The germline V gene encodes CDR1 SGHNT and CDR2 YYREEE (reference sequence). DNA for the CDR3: TGTGCCAGCAACGCGGGGACAGACTCTGGAAACACCATATATTTT. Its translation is CASNAGTDSGNTIYF.

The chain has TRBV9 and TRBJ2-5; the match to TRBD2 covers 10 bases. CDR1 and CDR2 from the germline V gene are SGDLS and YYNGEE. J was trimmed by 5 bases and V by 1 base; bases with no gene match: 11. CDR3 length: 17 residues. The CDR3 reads CASSVRSGGEERETQYF. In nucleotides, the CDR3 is TGTGCCAGCAGCGTACGGAGCGGGGGGGAGGAAAGGGAGACCCAGTACTTC.

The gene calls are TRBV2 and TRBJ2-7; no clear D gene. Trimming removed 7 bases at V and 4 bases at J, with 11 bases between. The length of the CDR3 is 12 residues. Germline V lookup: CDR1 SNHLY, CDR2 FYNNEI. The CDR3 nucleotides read TGTGCCAGCAACCCCGACATTTACGAGCAGTACTTC. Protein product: CASNPDIYEQYF.

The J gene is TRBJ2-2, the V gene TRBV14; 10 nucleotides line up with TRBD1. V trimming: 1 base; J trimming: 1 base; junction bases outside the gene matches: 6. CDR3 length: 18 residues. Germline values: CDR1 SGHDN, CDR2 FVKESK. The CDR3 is CASSQGTGGKVNTGELFF. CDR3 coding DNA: TGTGCCAGCAGCCAAGGGACAGGGGGAAAAGTGAACACCGGGGAGCTGTTTTTT.

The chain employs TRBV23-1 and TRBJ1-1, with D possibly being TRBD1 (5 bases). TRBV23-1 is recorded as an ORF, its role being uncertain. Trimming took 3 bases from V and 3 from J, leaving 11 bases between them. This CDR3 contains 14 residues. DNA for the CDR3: TGCGCCAGCAGTCATCAAGGGGAGGACACTGAAGCTTTCTTT. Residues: CASSHQGEDTEAFF.

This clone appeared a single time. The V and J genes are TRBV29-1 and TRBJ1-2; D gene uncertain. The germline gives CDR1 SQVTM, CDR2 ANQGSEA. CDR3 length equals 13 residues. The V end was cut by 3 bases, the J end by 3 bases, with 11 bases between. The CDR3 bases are TGCAGCGTTGATTTTTCTGACTACTATGGCTACACCTTC. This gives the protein CSVDFSDYYGYTF.

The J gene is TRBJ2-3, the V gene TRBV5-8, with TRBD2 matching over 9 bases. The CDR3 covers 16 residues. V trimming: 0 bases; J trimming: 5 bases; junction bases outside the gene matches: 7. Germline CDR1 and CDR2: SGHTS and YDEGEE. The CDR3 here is CASSLGAGGSEDTQYF. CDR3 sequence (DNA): TGTGCCAGCAGCTTGGGGGCGGGAGGGAGTGAAGATACGCAGTATTTT.

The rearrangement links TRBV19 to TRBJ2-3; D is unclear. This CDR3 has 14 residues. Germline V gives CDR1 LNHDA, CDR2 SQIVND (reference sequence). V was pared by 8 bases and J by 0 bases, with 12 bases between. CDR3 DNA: TGTGCCAGTTGGTCCAGGATTAGCACAGATACGCAGTATTTT. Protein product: CASWSRISTDTQYF.

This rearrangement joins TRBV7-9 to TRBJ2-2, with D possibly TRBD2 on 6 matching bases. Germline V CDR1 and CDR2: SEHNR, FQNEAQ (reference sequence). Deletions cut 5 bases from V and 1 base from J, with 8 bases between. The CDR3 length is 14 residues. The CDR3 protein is CASSRGMNTGELFF. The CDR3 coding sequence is TGTGCCAGCAGCCGGGGGATGAACACCGGGGAGCTGTTTTTT.

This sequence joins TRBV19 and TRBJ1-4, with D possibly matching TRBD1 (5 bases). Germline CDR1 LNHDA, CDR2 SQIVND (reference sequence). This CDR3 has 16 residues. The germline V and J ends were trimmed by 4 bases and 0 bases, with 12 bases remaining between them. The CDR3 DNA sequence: TGTGCCAGTAGTACCCGAGACAGTCCAACTAATGAAAAACTGTTTTTT. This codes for CASSTRDSPTNEKLFF.

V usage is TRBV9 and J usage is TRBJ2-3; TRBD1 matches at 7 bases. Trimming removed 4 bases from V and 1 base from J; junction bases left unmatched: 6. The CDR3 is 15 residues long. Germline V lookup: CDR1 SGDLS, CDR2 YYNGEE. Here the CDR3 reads CASSRSGGGTDTQYF. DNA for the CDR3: TGTGCCAGCAGCCGATCAGGGGGTGGCACAGATACGCAGTATTTT. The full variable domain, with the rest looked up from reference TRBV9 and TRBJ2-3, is DSGVTQTPKHLITATGQRVTLRCSPRSGDLSVYWYQQSLDQGLQFLIQYYNGEERAKGNILERFSAQQFPDLHSELNLSSLELGDSALYFCASSRSGGGTDTQYFGPGTRLTVL.

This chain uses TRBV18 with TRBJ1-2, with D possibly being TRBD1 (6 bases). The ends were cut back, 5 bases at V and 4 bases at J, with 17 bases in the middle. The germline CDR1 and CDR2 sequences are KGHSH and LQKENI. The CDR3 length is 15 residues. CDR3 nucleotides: TGTGCCAGCTCATCCCAGACAGGCTTTGGCTATGGCTACACCTTC. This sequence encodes CASSSQTGFGYGYTF.

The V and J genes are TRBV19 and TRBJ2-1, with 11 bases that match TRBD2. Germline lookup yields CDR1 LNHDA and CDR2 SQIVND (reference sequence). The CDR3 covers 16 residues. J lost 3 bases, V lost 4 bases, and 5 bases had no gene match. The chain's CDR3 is CASSKTSGISYNEQFF. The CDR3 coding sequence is TGTGCCAGTAGTAAGACTAGCGGGATTAGCTACAATGAGCAGTTCTTC.

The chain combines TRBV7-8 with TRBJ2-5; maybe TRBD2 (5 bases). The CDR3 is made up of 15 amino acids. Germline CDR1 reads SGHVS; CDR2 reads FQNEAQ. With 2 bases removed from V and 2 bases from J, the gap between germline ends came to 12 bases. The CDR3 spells CASSLFGREQETQYF. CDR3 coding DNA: TGTGCCAGCAGCTTATTTGGACGGGAACAAGAGACCCAGTACTTC.

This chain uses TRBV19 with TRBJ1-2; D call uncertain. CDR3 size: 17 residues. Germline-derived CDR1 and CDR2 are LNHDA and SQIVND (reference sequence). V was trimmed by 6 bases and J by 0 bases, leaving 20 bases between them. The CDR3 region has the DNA TGTGCCAGTAGCGGGAACTCGGCGGAGTTAGCTAACTATGGCTACACCTTC. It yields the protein CASSGNSAELANYGYTF.

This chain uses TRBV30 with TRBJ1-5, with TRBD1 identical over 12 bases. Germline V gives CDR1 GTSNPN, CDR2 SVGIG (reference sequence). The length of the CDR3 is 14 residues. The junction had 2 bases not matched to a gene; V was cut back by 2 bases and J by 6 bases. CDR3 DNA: TGTGCCTGGAGTCTGGGACAGGGGGCTCAGCCCCAGCATTTT. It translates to CAWSLGQGAQPQHF.

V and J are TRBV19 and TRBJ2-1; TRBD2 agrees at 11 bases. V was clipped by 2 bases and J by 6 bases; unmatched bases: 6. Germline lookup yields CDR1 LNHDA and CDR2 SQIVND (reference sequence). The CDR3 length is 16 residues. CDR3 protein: CASSIPSSGGRNEQFF. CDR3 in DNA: TGTGCCAGTAGTATACCCTCTAGCGGGGGGCGCAATGAGCAGTTCTTC. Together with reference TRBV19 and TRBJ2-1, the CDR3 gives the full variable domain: DGGITQSPKYLFRKEGQNVTLSCEQNLNHDAMYWYRQDPGQGLRLIYYSQIVNDFQKGDIAEGYSVSREKKESFPLTVTSAQKNPTAFYLCASSIPSSGGRNEQFFGPGTRLTVL.

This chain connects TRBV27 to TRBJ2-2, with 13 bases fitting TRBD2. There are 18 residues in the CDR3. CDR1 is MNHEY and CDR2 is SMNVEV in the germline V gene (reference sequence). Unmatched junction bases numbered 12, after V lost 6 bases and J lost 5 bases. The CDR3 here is CASRVGLAGAAGTGELFF. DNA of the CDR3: TGTGCCAGCAGAGTAGGACTAGCGGGGGCAGCAGGAACCGGGGAGCTGTTTTTT.

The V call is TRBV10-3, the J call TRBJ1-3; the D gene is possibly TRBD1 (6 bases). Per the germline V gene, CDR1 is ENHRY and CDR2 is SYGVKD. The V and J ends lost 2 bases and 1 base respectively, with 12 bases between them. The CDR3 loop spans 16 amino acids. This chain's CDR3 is CAISERGTASGNTIYF. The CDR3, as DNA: TGTGCCATCAGTGAGAGGGGGACCGCGTCTGGAAACACCATATATTTT.

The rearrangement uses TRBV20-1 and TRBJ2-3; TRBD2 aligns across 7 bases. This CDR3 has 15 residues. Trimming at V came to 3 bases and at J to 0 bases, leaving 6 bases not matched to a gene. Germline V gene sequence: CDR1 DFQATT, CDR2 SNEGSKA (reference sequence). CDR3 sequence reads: CSASETGGSTDTQYF. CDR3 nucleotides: TGCAGTGCTAGTGAGACGGGGGGAAGCACAGATACGCAGTATTTT.

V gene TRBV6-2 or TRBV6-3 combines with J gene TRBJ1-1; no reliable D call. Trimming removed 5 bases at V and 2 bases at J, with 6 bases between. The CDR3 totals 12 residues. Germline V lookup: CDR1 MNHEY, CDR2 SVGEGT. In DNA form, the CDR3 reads TGTGCCAGCAGTCCGTCCAACACTGAAGCTTTCTTT. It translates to CASSPSNTEAFF.

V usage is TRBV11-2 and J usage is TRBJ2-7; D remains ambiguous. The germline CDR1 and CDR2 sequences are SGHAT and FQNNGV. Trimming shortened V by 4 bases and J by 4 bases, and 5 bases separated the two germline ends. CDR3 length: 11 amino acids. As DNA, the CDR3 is TGTGCCAGCAGCTCCGAGTACGAGCAGTACTTC. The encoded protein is CASSSEYEQYF.

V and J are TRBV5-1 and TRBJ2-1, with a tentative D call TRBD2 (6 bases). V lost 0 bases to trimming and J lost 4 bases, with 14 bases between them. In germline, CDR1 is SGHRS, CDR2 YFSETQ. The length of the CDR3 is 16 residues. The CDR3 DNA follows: TGCGCCAGCAGCTTGGGTACGGGAGATTTATACAATGAGCAGTTCTTC. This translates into CASSLGTGDLYNEQFF.

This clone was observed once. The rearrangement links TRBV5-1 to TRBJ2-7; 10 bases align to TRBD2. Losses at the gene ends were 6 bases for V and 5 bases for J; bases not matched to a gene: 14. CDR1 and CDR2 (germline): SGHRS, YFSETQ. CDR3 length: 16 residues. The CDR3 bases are TGCGCCAGCAACGAGGGGGGGCTAGCGGGAGTTAACGAGCAGTACTTC. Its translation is CASNEGGLAGVNEQYF.

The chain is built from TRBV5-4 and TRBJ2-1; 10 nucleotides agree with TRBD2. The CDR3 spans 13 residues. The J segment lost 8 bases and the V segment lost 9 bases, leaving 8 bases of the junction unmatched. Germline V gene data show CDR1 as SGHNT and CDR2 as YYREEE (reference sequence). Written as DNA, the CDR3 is TGTGCCACTAGCGGGGGCGCTCCAGATGAGCAGTTCTTC. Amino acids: CATSGGAPDEQFF.

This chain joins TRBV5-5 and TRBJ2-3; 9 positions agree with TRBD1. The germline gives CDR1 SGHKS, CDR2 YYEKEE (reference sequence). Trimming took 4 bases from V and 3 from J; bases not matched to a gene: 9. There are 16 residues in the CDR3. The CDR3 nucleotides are TGTGCCAGCAGCGGGTTACAGGGGGCGCGGACAGATACGCAGTATTTT. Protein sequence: CASSGLQGARTDTQYF.